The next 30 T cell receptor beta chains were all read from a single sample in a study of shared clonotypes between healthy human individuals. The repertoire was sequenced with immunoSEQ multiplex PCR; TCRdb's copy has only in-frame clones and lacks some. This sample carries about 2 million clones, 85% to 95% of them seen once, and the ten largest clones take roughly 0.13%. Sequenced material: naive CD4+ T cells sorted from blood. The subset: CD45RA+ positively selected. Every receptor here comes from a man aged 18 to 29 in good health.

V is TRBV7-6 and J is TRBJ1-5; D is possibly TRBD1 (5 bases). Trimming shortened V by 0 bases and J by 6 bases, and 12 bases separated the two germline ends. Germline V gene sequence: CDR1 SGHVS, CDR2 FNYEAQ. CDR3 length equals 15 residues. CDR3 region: CASSLAQGGGQPQHF. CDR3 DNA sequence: TGTGCCAGCAGCTTAGCGCAGGGAGGAGGTCAGCCCCAGCATTTT.

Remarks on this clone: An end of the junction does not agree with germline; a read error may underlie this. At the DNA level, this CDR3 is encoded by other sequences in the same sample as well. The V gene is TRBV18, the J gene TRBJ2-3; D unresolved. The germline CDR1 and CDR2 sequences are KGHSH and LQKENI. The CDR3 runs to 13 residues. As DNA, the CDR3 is TGTGCCAGCTCTCCACCCTTAGCCGATACGCAGTATTTT. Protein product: CASSPPLADTQYF.

This CDR3 is CASSFSGPFTDTQYF. The CDR3 bases are TGTGCCAGCAGTTTTTCTGGGCCCTTCACAGATACGCAGTATTTT. The chain employs TRBV28 and TRBJ2-3; D is uncertain. The V end lost 3 bases, the J end lost 2 bases, and 12 bases lay between the germline ends. The CDR3 extends over 15 amino acids. The germline CDR1 and CDR2 sequences are MDHEN and SYDVKM.

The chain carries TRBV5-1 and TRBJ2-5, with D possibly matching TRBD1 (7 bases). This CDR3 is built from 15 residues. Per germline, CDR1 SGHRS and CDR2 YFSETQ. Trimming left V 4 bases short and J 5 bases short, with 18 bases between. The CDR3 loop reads CASSPRQGGIETQYF. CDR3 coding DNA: TGCGCCAGCAGCCCCAGACAGGGAGGAATTGAGACCCAGTACTTC.

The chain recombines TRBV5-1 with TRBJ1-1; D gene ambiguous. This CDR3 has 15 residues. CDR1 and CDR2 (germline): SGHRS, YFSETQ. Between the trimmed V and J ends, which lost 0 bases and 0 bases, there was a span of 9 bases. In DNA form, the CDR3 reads TGCGCCAGCAGCTTGGGTAGCCTTGTGAACACTGAAGCTTTCTTT. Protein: CASSLGSLVNTEAFF.

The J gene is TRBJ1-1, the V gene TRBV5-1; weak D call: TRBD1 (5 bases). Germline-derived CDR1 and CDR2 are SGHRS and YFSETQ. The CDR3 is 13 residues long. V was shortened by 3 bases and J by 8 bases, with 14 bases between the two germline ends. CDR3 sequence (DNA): TGCGCCAGCAGCTGGCGGGGGGTTGAAGAAGCTTTCTTT. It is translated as CASSWRGVEEAFF.

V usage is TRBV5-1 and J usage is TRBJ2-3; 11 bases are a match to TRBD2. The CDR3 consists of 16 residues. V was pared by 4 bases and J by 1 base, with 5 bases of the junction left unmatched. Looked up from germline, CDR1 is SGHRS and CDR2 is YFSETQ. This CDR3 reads CASSKTSGKGTDTQYF. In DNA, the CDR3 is TGCGCCAGCAGCAAGACTAGCGGGAAAGGCACAGATACGCAGTATTTT.

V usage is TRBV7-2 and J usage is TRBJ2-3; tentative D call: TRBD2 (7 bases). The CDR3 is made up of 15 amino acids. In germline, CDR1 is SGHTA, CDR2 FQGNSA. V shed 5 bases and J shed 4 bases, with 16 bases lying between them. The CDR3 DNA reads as TGTGCCAGCAGCACTCGGACTAGGGGGGCAGATACGCAGTATTTT. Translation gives CASSTRTRGADTQYF.

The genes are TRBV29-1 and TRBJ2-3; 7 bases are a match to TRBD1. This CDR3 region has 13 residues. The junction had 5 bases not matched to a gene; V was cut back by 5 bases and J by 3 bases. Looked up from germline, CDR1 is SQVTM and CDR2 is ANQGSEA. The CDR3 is CSVSRGLTDTQYF. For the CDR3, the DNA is TGCAGCGTTTCAAGGGGGCTGACAGATACGCAGTATTTT.

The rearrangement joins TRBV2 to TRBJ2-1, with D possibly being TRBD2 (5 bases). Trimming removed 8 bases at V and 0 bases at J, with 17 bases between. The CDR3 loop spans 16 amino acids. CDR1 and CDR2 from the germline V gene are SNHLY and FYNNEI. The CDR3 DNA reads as TGTGCCAGCTCTTTCTCCCAAGCGGCCTCCTACAATGAGCAGTTCTTC. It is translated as CASSFSQAASYNEQFF. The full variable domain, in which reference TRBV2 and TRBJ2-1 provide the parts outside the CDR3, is EPEVTQTPSHQVTQMGQEVILRCVPISNHLYFYWYRQILGQKVEFLVSFYNNEISEKSEIFDDQFSVERPDGSNFTLKIRSTKLEDSAMYFCASSFSQAASYNEQFFGPGTRLTVL.

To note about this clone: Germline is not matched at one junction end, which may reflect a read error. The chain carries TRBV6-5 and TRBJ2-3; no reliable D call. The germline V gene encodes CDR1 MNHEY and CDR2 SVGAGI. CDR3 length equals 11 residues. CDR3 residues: CASTYADTQYF. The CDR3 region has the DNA TGTGCCAGCACTTACGCAGATACGCAGTATTTT.

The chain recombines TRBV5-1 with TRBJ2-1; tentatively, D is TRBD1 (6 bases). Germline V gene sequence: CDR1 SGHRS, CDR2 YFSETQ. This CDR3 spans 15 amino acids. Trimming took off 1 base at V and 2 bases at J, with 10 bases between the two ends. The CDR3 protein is CASSLITGTYNEQFF. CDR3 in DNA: TGCGCCAGCAGCTTGATCACAGGGACCTACAATGAGCAGTTCTTC.

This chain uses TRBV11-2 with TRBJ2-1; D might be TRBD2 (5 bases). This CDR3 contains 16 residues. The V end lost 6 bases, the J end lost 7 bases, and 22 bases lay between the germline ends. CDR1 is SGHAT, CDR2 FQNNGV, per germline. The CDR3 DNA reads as TGTGCCAGCAGGGACGTCGGGGAAGGTCGGTCTAATGAGCAGTTCTTC. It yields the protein CASRDVGEGRSNEQFF.

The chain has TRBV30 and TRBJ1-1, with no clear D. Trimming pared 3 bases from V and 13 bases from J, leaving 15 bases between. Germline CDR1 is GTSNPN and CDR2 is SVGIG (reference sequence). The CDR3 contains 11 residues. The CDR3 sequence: CAWSADWALFF. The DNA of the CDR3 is TGTGCCTGGAGCGCTGACTGGGCCCTTTTCTTT.

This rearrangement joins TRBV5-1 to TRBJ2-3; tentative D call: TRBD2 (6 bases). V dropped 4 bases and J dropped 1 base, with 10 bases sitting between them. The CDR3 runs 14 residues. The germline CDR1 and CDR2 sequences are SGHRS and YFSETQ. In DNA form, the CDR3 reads TGCGCCAGCAGCCAGGGAGGCGGCACAGATACGCAGTATTTT. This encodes CASSQGGGTDTQYF.

CDR3 nucleotide sequence: TGTGCCAGCAGCCGCCGTAAAGCCCCCTACGAGCAGTACTTC. This encodes CASSRRKAPYEQYF. The V and J genes are TRBV11-2 and TRBJ2-7; D unresolved. The CDR3 length is 14 residues. Germline V CDR1 and CDR2: SGHAT, FQNNGV. Deletions cut 5 bases from V and 2 bases from J, with 13 bases between.

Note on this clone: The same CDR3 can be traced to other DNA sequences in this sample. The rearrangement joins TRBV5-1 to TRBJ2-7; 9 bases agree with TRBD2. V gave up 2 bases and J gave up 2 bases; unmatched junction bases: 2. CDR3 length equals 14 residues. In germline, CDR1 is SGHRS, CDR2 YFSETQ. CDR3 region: CASSLSGGTYEQYF. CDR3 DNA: TGCGCCAGCAGCTTAAGCGGGGGGACCTACGAGCAGTACTTC. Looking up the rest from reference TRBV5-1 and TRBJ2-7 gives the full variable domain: KAGVTQTPRYLIKTRGQQVTLSCSPISGHRSVSWYQQTPGQGLQFLFEYFSETQRNKGNFPGRFSGRQFSNSRSEMNVSTLELGDSALYLCASSLSGGTYEQYFGPGTRLTVT.

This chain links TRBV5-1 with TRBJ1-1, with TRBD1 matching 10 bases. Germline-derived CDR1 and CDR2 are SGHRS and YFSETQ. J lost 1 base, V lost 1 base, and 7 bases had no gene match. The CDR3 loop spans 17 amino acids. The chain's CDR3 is CASSLLPGQGENTEAFF. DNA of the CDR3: TGCGCCAGCAGCTTGCTTCCCGGACAGGGGGAGAACACTGAAGCTTTCTTT.

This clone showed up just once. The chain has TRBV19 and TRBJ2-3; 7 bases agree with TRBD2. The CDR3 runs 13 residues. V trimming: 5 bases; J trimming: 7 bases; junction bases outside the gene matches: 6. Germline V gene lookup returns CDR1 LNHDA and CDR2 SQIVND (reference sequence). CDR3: CASSPGGFYTQYF. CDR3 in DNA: TGTGCCAGTAGTCCCGGGGGGTTCTATACGCAGTATTTT.

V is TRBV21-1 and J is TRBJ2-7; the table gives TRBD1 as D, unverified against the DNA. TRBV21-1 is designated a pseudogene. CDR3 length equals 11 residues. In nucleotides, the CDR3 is TGTGCCAGCCCTCGACACTACGAGCAGTACTTC. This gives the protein CASPRHYEQYF.

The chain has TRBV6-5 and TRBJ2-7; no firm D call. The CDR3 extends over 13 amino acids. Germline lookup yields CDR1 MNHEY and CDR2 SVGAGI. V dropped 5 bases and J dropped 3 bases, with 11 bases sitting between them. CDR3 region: CASSQGRLYEQYF. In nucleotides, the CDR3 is TGTGCCAGCAGTCAAGGACGGCTCTACGAGCAGTACTTC.

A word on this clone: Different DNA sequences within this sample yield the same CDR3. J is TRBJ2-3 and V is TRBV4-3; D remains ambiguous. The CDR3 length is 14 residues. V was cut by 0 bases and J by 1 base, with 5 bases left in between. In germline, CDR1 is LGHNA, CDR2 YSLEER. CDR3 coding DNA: TGCGCCAGCAGCCAAGAAGGGCGCACAGATACGCAGTATTTT. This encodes CASSQEGRTDTQYF.

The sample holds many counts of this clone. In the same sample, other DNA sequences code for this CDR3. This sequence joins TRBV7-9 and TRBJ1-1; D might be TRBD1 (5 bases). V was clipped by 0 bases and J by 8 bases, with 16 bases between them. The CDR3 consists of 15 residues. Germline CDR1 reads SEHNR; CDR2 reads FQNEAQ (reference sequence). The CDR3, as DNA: TGTGCCAGCAGCTTAGCGCGGGGCCGGCCCGAGGAAGCTTTCTTT. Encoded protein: CASSLARGRPEEAFF.

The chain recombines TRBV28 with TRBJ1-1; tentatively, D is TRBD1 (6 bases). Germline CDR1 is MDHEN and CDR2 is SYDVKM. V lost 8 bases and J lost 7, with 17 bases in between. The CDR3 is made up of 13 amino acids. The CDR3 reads CASRGQHTGEAFF. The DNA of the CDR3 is TGTGCCAGCCGTGGACAGCACACAGGTGAAGCTTTCTTT.

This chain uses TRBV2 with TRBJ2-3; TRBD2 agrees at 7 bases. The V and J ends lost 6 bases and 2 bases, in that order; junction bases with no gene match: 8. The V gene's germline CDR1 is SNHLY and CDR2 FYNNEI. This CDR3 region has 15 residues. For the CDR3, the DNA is TGTGCCAGCAGGGGCCGCGGGGGACTCACAGATACGCAGTATTTT. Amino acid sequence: CASRGRGGLTDTQYF.

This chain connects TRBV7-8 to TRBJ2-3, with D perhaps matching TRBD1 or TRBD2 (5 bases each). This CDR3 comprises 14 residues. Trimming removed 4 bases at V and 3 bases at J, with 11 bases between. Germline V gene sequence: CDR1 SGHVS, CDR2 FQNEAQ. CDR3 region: CASSYEGPTDTQYF. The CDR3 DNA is TGTGCCAGCAGCTACGAGGGACCTACAGATACGCAGTATTTT.

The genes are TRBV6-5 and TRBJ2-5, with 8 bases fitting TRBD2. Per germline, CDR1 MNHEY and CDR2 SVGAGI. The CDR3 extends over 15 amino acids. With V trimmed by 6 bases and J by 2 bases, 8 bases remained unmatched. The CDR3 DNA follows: TGTGCCAGCAGCGGGACTAGTAGGGGTCAAGAGACCCAGTACTTC. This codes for CASSGTSRGQETQYF.

The CDR3 DNA follows: TGCGCCAGCAGCGGGACTAGCAGTACAGATACGCAGTATTTT. This translates into CASSGTSSTDTQYF. This chain connects TRBV10-2 to TRBJ2-3, with TRBD2 matching over 9 bases. The germline V gene has CDR1 WSHSY and CDR2 SAAADI. This CDR3 spans 14 amino acids. Trimming cost V 6 bases and J 3 bases; bases outside gene matches: 4.

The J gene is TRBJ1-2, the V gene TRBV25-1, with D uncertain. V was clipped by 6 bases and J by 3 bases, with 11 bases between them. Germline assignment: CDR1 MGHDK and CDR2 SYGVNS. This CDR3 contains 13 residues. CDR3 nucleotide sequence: TGTGCCAGCAGCAAAGTCGCGGACTATGGCTACACCTTC. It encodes CASSKVADYGYTF.

CDR3 sequence reads: CASRASGTTSYEQYF. The CDR3, as DNA: TGTGCCAGCAGAGCTAGCGGGACTACCTCCTACGAGCAGTACTTC. The chain couples TRBV6-5 to TRBJ2-7, with TRBD2 matching over 9 bases. Germline CDR1 is MNHEY and CDR2 is SVGAGI. The CDR3 loop spans 15 amino acids. After removal of 6 bases from V and 0 bases from J, the junction contained 6 bases not matched to a gene.